This TCR beta chain emerged from a study of shared clonotypes between healthy human individuals. Study observations and caveats: Generally, naive subsets came out with larger estimated richness than memory subsets. Tissue TCR repertoires likely differ from these blood-only repertoires.

Naive CD8 isolation took CD45RO-negative cells positively selected for CCR7 and excluded terminally differentiated effector memory CD45RA+ cells. Only in-frame clones appear in the TCRdb table, and some are missing; sequencing was by immunoSEQ multiplex PCR. The table has around 650,000 clones, approximately 96% seen once; the top ten hold approximately 0.1%. The CDR3 loop spans 11 amino acids. CDR1 and CDR2 (germline): SGHNT, YYREEE (reference sequence). Trimming stripped 3 bases from V and 9 bases from J, with 7 bases between. This clone was seen just once. Its antigen is currently unknown. Sequencing was carried out using naive CD8+ T cells sorted from blood. The sequence came from a woman aged 25 to 39 in good health. The chain carries TRBV5-4 and TRBJ2-1; D is ambiguous. The CDR3 spells CASSYLREQFF. The CDR3 bases are TGTGCCAGCAGCTACCTTCGTGAGCAGTTCTTC.